This TCR beta chain came from a study of CD8 T cells in Susac syndrome (dated by TCRdb to about 2019). About the full investigation: Of the Susac syndrome patients who were sequenced, roughly 6 had clinically active disease and about 8 were in clinical remission. Susac syndrome patients were therapy-naive, on corticosteroids (some also receiving IVIg), or on IVIg alone at blood withdrawal. The study used repertoire sequencing to test whether antigen drove CD8+ T cell activation and differentiation in Susac syndrome. What the research found in general, with its limitations: In the CD4+ T cell repertoire of Susac syndrome patients, clonal expansion was not detected. The number of individuals in the TCR sequencing and HLA analysis was acknowledged as relatively small.

High-throughput TCR beta sequencing profiled peripheral blood CD8+ and CD4+ T cells from healthy donors, Susac syndrome patients and multiple sclerosis patients. Susac syndrome patients met recently defined diagnostic criteria for definite or probable disease. Bulk CD8+ and CD4+ T cells were purified by magnetic negative isolation, while CD8+ TEMRA cells were enriched using FACS. Blood was drawn into EDTA tubes, processed within 24 hours, and PBMCs were isolated by density gradient centrifugation. PBMCs intended for TCR sequencing were frozen in liquid nitrogen and were later thawed in a 37 degrees C water bath. Purity of sorted or isolated CD4+, CD8+ and CD8+ TEMRA cells was at least 90%. Comment on this clonotype: Its antigen is still unknown. Per-base qualities were not stored, and no clone one base away is much larger.

RNA was extracted with the RNeasy kit and about 0.5 to 1 ug was reverse transcribed using random hexamers. TCR beta CDR3 regions were amplified with the immunoSEQ multiplex PCR assay covering 54 Vbeta and 13 Jbeta segments. PCR amplification bias was corrected by using a synthetic template baseline for primer optimization and computational correction. Per the original workflow: Reads were annotated to V, D and J genes according to IMGT and were analyzed with immunoSEQ Analyzer, with only productive sequences retained. Clonality was computed as one minus Shannon entropy normalized by log2 of the number of productive unique sequences. For each patient and control, public and private clones were evaluated within the 100 most prevalent clones. A clone was defined as Susac-specific if it was absent from the healthy and MS cohorts, from over a thousand published viral clones and from other ImmuneACCESS disease sequences. TCRdb cleaned the public reads at Q25 with fastp, built clones with MiXCR and kept in-frame beta chains. Each entry is one CDR3 protein sequence, shown with its most common DNA and genes. These V and J calls are TCRdb output, not the study's own analysis. In this sample the table shows roughly 150,000 distinct CDR3 sequences, approximately 96% of which occur a single time. The top ten hold 0.15% to 0.2% of the sample.

Including the terminal cysteine and phenylalanine, the CDR3 comprises 15 residues. Only CDR3 DNA remains: 45 bases, in frame from the first base. The germline V gene encodes CDR1 DFQATT and CDR2 SNEGSKA (reference sequence). Here V drops 3 bases and J drops 0 bases, and the junction holds 5 bases not matched to any gene. The receptor chain draws on TRBV20-1 and TRBJ2-4; 7 bases in the junction line up with TRBD2. This clonotype was sampled from a human donor with Susac syndrome. Sequencing used CD4+ T cells from PBMCs. In nucleotide form, the sequence is TGCAGTGCTAGTCGGGGGGAACTAGCCAAAAACATTCAGTACTTC. This codes for CSASRGELAKNIQYF.